This entry lists 26 T cell receptor beta chains sequenced from one sample in a study of molecular identifiers for immune sequencing clone quantification. A single record per CDR3 protein comes from TCRdb applying MiXCR to the PCR reads. The sample lists approximately 500,000 distinct CDR3 sequences; under 30% were seen once. The sample comprised naive CD8+ T cells from blood, with Jurkat cell RNA spiked in. Subset in this sample: FACS-sorted CD8+CD4-CCR7+CD45RA+ naive T cells. All receptors derive from a human donor in good health. Some libraries in this study had Jurkat cell RNA spiked in.

In regard to this clonotype: The germline gene is not matched at one end of the junction; a read error may be the cause. V usage is TRBV12-3 or TRBV12-4 and J usage is TRBJ1-5; D is uncertain. This CDR3 has 13 residues. The CDR3, as DNA: TGTGCCAGCGGTTTATTTGGGAATCAGCCCCAGCATTTT. Its protein is CASGLFGNQPQHF.

This clonotype appeared a few times. The chain uses TRBV25-1 and TRBJ1-3, with no clear D. Germline V gene lookup returns CDR1 MGHDK and CDR2 SYGVNS. V lost 1 base and J 0 bases, leaving 7 bases between the germline ends. This CDR3 contains 15 residues. In nucleotides, the CDR3 is TGTGCCAGCAGTGAATCGAGGGTCTCTGGAAACACCATATATTTT. Translated: CASSESRVSGNTIYF.

This clonotype was observed a handful of times. This sequence joins TRBV25-1 and TRBJ2-7; D not resolved. With 3 bases removed from V and 0 bases from J, the gap between germline ends came to 9 bases. The germline CDR1 and CDR2 sequences are MGHDK and SYGVNS. The CDR3 consists of 14 residues. CDR3 region: CASSDYRSSYEQYF. CDR3 coding DNA: TGTGCCAGCAGTGACTATAGGAGCTCCTACGAGCAGTACTTC.

Notes on this clonotype: One end of the junction is discordant with germline, which a read error may explain. CDR3 coding DNA: TGTGCCAACAGCCTGACAGGGGGCACTAATGAAAAACTGTTTTTT. Its translation: CANSLTGGTNEKLFF. The rearrangement joins TRBV7-9 to TRBJ1-4, with 10 bases lining up with TRBD1. Germline V gene lookup returns CDR1 SEHNR and CDR2 FQNEAQ (reference sequence). This CDR3 contains 15 residues.

The J gene is TRBJ1-1, the V gene TRBV6-2 or TRBV6-3; no definite D call. This CDR3 region has 13 residues. The ends were cut back, 5 bases at V and 8 bases at J, with 15 bases in the middle. Germline V gene data show CDR1 as MNHEY and CDR2 as SVGEGT. The CDR3 region has the DNA TGTGCCAGCAGTACCGAAGTTCTGAGGGAAGCTTTCTTT. Its translation: CASSTEVLREAFF.

The chain employs TRBV7-8 and TRBJ1-1; tentative D call: TRBD1 (5 bases). The CDR3 sequence is 15 residues long. The germline V and J ends were trimmed by 8 bases and 0 bases, with 16 bases remaining between them. CDR1 and CDR2 (germline): SGHVS, FQNEAQ. CDR3 protein: CASRSITGVNTEAFF. CDR3 sequence (DNA): TGTGCCAGCCGCTCGATCACAGGAGTGAACACTGAAGCTTTCTTT. Complete variable domain (other parts from reference TRBV7-8 and TRBJ1-1): GAGVSQSPRYKVAKRGQDVALRCDPISGHVSLFWYQQALGQGPEFLTYFQNEAQLDKSGLPSDRFFAERPEGSVSTLKIQRTQQEDSAVYLCASRSITGVNTEAFFGQGTRLTVV.

The V and J genes are TRBV6-2 or TRBV6-3 and TRBJ2-7, with D maybe TRBD1 (6 bases). V lost 6 bases to trimming and J lost 0 bases, with 12 bases between them. Germline CDR1 reads MNHEY; CDR2 reads SVGEGT. The CDR3 sequence is 14 residues long. CDR3 DNA sequence: TGTGCCAGCAGCACCACAGGGTTCTCCTACGAGCAGTACTTC. It yields the protein CASSTTGFSYEQYF.

The chain recombines TRBV4-1 with TRBJ2-1; weak D call: TRBD1 (5 bases). Trimming left V 0 bases short and J 6 bases short, with 9 bases between. Germline assignment: CDR1 MGHRA and CDR2 YSYEKL. The CDR3 runs 14 residues. CDR3 protein: CASSQDWQGNEQFF. In nucleotides, the CDR3 is TGCGCCAGCAGCCAAGATTGGCAGGGCAATGAGCAGTTCTTC.

The sample holds many counts of this clonotype. The CDR3: CASSIVAGAFGEQFF. CDR3 in DNA: TGTGCCAGTAGTATAGTAGCGGGAGCTTTCGGTGAGCAGTTCTTC. This chain connects TRBV19 to TRBJ2-1, with 9 bases fitting TRBD2. The J segment lost 9 bases and the V segment lost 1 base, leaving 7 bases of the junction unmatched. The germline V gene encodes CDR1 LNHDA and CDR2 SQIVND (reference sequence). The CDR3 consists of 15 residues. Together with reference TRBV19 and TRBJ2-1, the CDR3 gives the full variable domain: DGGITQSPKYLFRKEGQNVTLSCEQNLNHDAMYWYRQDPGQGLRLIYYSQIVNDFQKGDIAEGYSVSREKKESFPLTVTSAQKNPTAFYLCASSIVAGAFGEQFFGPGTRLTVL.

Concerning this clonotype itself: The CDR3 does not close with the conserved phenylalanine or tryptophan, likely indicating a read error. The limits of the CDR3 on the DNA are not certain, so only TCRdb's listed CDR3 is given. CDR3 amino acids: CSAKGGGGAL. J is TRBJ2-1 and V is TRBV20-1; the D call TRBD2 from the table was never checked on the DNA. In germline, CDR1 is DFQATT, CDR2 SNEGSKA (reference sequence). The CDR3 spans 10 amino acids, including both terminal residues.

This clonotype has a count of ten or more. The V and J genes are TRBV7-9 and TRBJ2-3; D perhaps matches TRBD1 (5 bases). CDR1 and CDR2 (germline): SEHNR, FQNEAQ (reference sequence). V shed 10 bases and J shed 0 bases, with 20 bases lying between them. The CDR3 totals 16 residues. CDR3 coding DNA: TGTGCCACCAGTTCCGTTAGGGGTCCTAGCACAGATACGCAGTATTTT. Protein product: CATSSVRGPSTDTQYF.

This clonotype showed up just a few times. The chain uses TRBV27 and TRBJ2-3; possible D gene TRBD1, 6 bases. The V end was cut by 5 bases, the J end by 2 bases, with 14 bases between. Per germline, CDR1 MNHEY and CDR2 SMNVEV (reference sequence). The CDR3 covers 15 residues. CDR3 DNA: TGTGCCAGCAGTCCACTCCAGGGGCACACAGATACGCAGTATTTT. It specifies CASSPLQGHTDTQYF.

In this sample, this clonotype turned up a few times. This rearrangement joins TRBV29-1 to TRBJ2-2, with 8 bases lining up with TRBD1. Trimming took 5 bases from V and 6 from J; bases not matched to a gene: 8. In germline, CDR1 is SQVTM, CDR2 ANQGSEA. The CDR3 consists of 14 residues. The CDR3 nucleotides are TGCAGCGTTACAGGGGGACTGCTCTCCGGGGAGCTGTTTTTT. Amino acids: CSVTGGLLSGELFF.

This clonotype was seen at least ten times. The V gene is TRBV5-8, the J gene TRBJ2-7, with a tentative D call TRBD1 (6 bases). V dropped 1 base and J dropped 2 bases, with 10 bases sitting between them. The CDR3 spans 14 residues. Germline V gene lookup returns CDR1 SGHTS and CDR2 YDEGEE. CDR3 coding DNA: TGTGCCAGCAGCTTGTTCGGACAGACCTACGAGCAGTACTTC. This encodes CASSLFGQTYEQYF.

The rearrangement uses TRBV6-1 and TRBJ1-5; unclear D gene. V was pared by 1 base and J by 0 bases, with 7 bases between. Germline CDR1 MNHNS, CDR2 SASEGT. CDR3 size: 15 residues. In DNA form, the CDR3 reads TGTGCCAGCAGTGAAGAGCGGGGTAGCAATCAGCCCCAGCATTTT. It yields the protein CASSEERGSNQPQHF.

About this clonotype itself: The conserved phenylalanine or tryptophan normally closing the CDR3 is absent here, so this likely arose from a read error. The rearrangement links TRBV7-6 to TRBJ2-3, with 10 bases identical to TRBD1. Germline assignment: CDR1 SGHVS and CDR2 FNYEAQ. The CDR3 runs to 14 residues. V trimming: 5 bases; J trimming: 6 bases; junction bases outside the gene matches: 5. This chain's CDR3 is CASSGGQGLDTQYS. The CDR3 nucleotides read TGTGCCAGCAGCGGGGGACAGGGGCTCGATACGCAGTATTCT.

This chain's CDR3 is CASSPETGTGHEQYF. In DNA form, the CDR3 reads TGTGCCAGCAGCCCCGAAACCGGGACAGGGCACGAGCAGTACTTC. V gene TRBV4-2 combines with J gene TRBJ2-7; 9 positions match TRBD1. J lost 5 bases, V lost 4 bases, and 9 bases had no gene match. The CDR3 covers 15 residues. The germline CDR1 and CDR2 sequences are LGHNA and YNFKEQ.

A note on this clonotype: A much larger clonotype is one base distant, so this may be a read error. The genes are TRBV30 and TRBJ2-1, with D tentatively TRBD2 (5 bases). CDR1 GTSNPN and CDR2 SVGIG come from the germline V gene (reference sequence). The CDR3 consists of 14 residues. Written as DNA, the CDR3 is TGTGCCTGGAGTCGGGATTCCTCCTACAATAAGCAGTTCTTC. Translated, it gives CAWSRDSSYNKQFF.

Note on this clonotype: Lacking the conserved final phenylalanine or tryptophan, this CDR3 likely reflects a read error. The genes are TRBV13 and TRBJ1-3; no clear D. The CDR3 runs 15 residues. Trimming removed 2 bases from V and 2 bases from J, with 10 bases in between. Germline lookup yields CDR1 PRHDT and CDR2 FYEKMQ (reference sequence). Here the CDR3 reads CASSLLETTGNTIYL. The DNA for the CDR3 is TGTGCCAGCAGCTTATTAGAGACCACTGGAAACACCATATATTTG.

This clonotype was found a few times. V usage is TRBV7-8 and J usage is TRBJ2-5; 8 bases map to TRBD1. V was clipped by 4 bases and J by 6 bases; unmatched bases: 7. Germline CDR1 SGHVS, CDR2 FQNEAQ. There are 14 residues in the CDR3. The CDR3 protein is CASSSGQGGKTQYF. CDR3 sequence (DNA): TGTGCCAGCAGCTCAGGACAGGGCGGAAAGACCCAGTACTTC.

The chain couples TRBV20-1 to TRBJ1-1; 9 bases line up with TRBD1. After removal of 0 bases from V and 5 bases from J, the junction contained 7 bases not matched to a gene. Germline CDR1 reads DFQATT; CDR2 reads SNEGSKA (reference sequence). The CDR3 is 15 residues long. In nucleotides, the CDR3 is TGCAGTGCTAGAGATCTAGACAGGGGGAATACTGAAGCTTTCTTT. This codes for CSARDLDRGNTEAFF.

Many counts were recorded for this clonotype. This chain links TRBV28 with TRBJ2-7; D is undetermined. Trimming removed 8 bases from V and 7 bases from J, with 21 bases in between. From germline, CDR1 is MDHEN and CDR2 SYDVKM. CDR3 length equals 14 residues. The CDR3 spells CASPPAQTSSEQYF. CDR3 in DNA: TGTGCCAGCCCCCCGGCCCAGACAAGTTCGGAGCAGTACTTC. Based on the CDR3 plus reference TRBV28 and TRBJ2-7, the full variable domain is DVKVTQSSRYLVKRTGEKVFLECVQDMDHENMFWYRQDPGLGLRLIYFSYDVKMKEKGDIPEGYSVSREKKERFSLILESASTNQTSMYLCASPPAQTSSEQYFGPGTRLTVT.

This clonotype has more than one count but fewer than ten. The chain combines TRBV20-1 with TRBJ2-7; D may be TRBD1 (6 bases). Germline values: CDR1 DFQATT, CDR2 SNEGSKA (reference sequence). The CDR3 is 14 residues long. V was cut by 0 bases and J by 6 bases, with 15 bases left in between. DNA for the CDR3: TGCAGTGCTAGAGATGGGGGCTGGACCTCCGAGCAGTACTTC. This gives the protein CSARDGGWTSEQYF.

As for this clonotype: Sequence at one end of the junction differs from germline and may be a read error. The V gene is TRBV7-6, the J gene TRBJ2-3; D uncertain. Germline CDR1 SGHVS, CDR2 FNYEAQ. The CDR3 has 12 residues. In nucleotides, the CDR3 is TGTGCCTGCAGCTTAGTAGAAGATACGCAGTATTTT. Translation: CACSLVEDTQYF. Together with reference TRBV7-6 and TRBJ2-3, the CDR3 gives the full variable domain: GAGVSQSPRYKVTKRGQDVALRCDPISGHVSLYWYRQALGQGPEFLTYFNYEAQQDKSGLPNDRFSAERPEGSISTLTIQRTEQRDSAMYRCACSLVEDTQYFGPGTRLTVL.

About this clonotype: A much larger clone lies one base from this, so it may be a read error. The chain uses TRBV7-8 and TRBJ1-5; D perhaps matches TRBD1 (6 bases). This CDR3 has 14 residues. Germline CDR1 SGHVS, CDR2 FQNEAQ. CDR3 nucleotide sequence: TGTGCCAGCAGCCCCGGACAGCAGAATCCGCCCCAGCATTTT. This sequence encodes CASSPGQQNPPQHF.

This clonotype was seen repeatedly, ten times or more. The rearrangement joins TRBV29-1 to TRBJ1-1, with D hard to call. Deletions cut 7 bases from V and 1 base from J, with 10 bases between. Germline CDR1 is SQVTM and CDR2 is ANQGSEA. The CDR3 has 12 amino acids. CDR3 sequence: CSAEPQNTEAFF. CDR3 bases: TGCAGCGCCGAGCCACAGAACACTGAAGCTTTCTTT.